This is a list of T cell receptor beta chains from one sample in a study of identical twins. Each CDR3 protein gets one entry after TCRdb re-called the 5' RACE reads with MiXCR. The sample holds 460,000 or so distinct CDR3 sequences, 12% to 15% seen once. The same data also went into a second study, on yellow fever vaccine responses in identical twins.

The specimen sequenced was CD4+ T cells sorted from blood. The receptors here all came from a woman aged 18-29 years in good health. Both conserved end residues are part of each CDR3. A D gene is named only where the DNA matches it firmly. Clone size is stated in some rows and not others, as once, few, many or a class when expanded.

v_gene	j_gene	abundance	d_gene	CDR3aa	CDR3nt
TRBV29-1	TRBJ2-7	many	-	CSVDRGGYEQYF	TGCAGCGTTGACAGGGGCGGCTACGAGCAGTACTTC
TRBV7-2	TRBJ2-3	few	TRBD1	CASRRQGASTDTQYF	TGTGCCAGCAGACGACAGGGGGCTAGCACAGATACGCAGTATTTT
TRBV9	TRBJ2-1	few	-	CASSETAGAYNEQFF	TGTGCCAGCAGCGAAACAGCGGGTGCCTACAATGAGCAGTTCTTC
TRBV20-1	TRBJ2-6	few	TRBD1	CSASQGTGGYSGANVLTF	TGCAGTGCTAGCCAAGGGACAGGGGGCTACTCTGGGGCCAACGTCCTGACTTTC
TRBV7-2	TRBJ2-4	few	TRBD2	CASRQKAGGPSIQYF	TGTGCCAGCAGACAAAAAGCGGGAGGGCCAAGCATTCAGTACTTC
TRBV2	TRBJ2-1	few	TRBD2	CASLPGTTTYNEQFF	TGTGCCAGCCTTCCCGGGACTACTACCTACAATGAGCAGTTCTTC
TRBV5-1	TRBJ2-5	-	-	CASSKGTRPQIQETQYF	TGCGCCAGCAGCAAAGGGACGAGGCCACAGATCCAAGAGACCCAGTACTTC
TRBV7-2	TRBJ2-7	-	-	CASSSYMTTTYEQYF	TGTGCCAGCAGCTCCTACATGACTACAACCTACGAGCAGTACTTC
TRBV18	TRBJ2-7	few	-	CASSPVRSGAHEQYF	TGTGCCAGCTCACCAGTACGAAGCGGCGCCCACGAGCAGTACTTC
TRBV12-3/TRBV12-4	TRBJ1-5	-	-	CASKDRDLNQPQHF	TGTGCCAGCAAGGACCGGGACCTCAATCAGCCCCAGCATTTT
TRBV12-3/TRBV12-4	TRBJ1-2	-	-	CAMWEASYGYTF	TGTGCCATGTGGGAGGCATCCTATGGCTACACCTTC
TRBV6-5	TRBJ2-2	many	-	CASSGSLYTGELFF	TGTGCCTCCTCCGGCAGTTTGTACACCGGGGAGCTGTTTTTT
TRBV6-5	TRBJ2-1	-	-	CASSYSIPGSSSYNEQFF	TGTGCCAGCAGTTACTCGATCCCTGGAAGCAGTTCCTACAATGAGCAGTTCTTC
TRBV5-1	TRBJ1-6	few	-	CASSPTGYNSPLHF	TGCGCCAGCAGCCCGACGGGGTATAATTCACCCCTCCACTTT
TRBV2	TRBJ2-3	-	-	CASSENRVLDTQYF	TGTGCCAGCAGTGAAAACAGGGTTCTAGATACGCAGTATTTT
TRBV3-1	TRBJ2-3	-	TRBD2	CATRTSGGTQYF	TGTGCCACCAGGACTAGCGGGGGAACGCAGTATTTT
TRBV7-9	TRBJ1-2	-	-	CASSLAHMERANYGYTF	TGTGCCAGCAGCTTAGCGCATATGGAGAGGGCTAACTATGGCTACACCTTC
TRBV20-1	TRBJ2-6	-	-	CSANTGSVGSGANVLTF	TGCAGTGCAAACACAGGGAGCGTTGGCTCTGGGGCCAACGTCCTGACTTTC
TRBV19	TRBJ2-2	-	-	CASLLIGGTRSLFF	TGTGCCAGTCTACTTATCGGGGGAACGAGGTCCCTGTTTTTT
TRBV6-5	TRBJ1-1	few	-	CASGTENTEAFF	TGTGCCAGTGGGACTGAGAACACTGAAGCTTTCTTT
TRBV20-1	TRBJ2-7	-	TRBD2	CSALRGLAGSYEQYF	TGCAGTGCTCTGAGAGGACTAGCGGGGTCCTACGAGCAGTACTTC
TRBV12-3/TRBV12-4	TRBJ1-4	-	-	CASSLAEKLFF	TGTGCCAGCAGTTTAGCTGAAAAACTGTTTTTT
TRBV15	TRBJ2-5	few	-	CATSRRQGGVETQYF	TGTGCCACCAGCAGAAGACAGGGAGGGGTGGAGACCCAGTACTTC
TRBV12-3/TRBV12-4	TRBJ1-6	few	-	CASGFSGNNSPLHF	TGTGCCAGCGGGTTCTCAGGGAATAATTCACCCCTCCACTTT
TRBV20-1	TRBJ2-5	-	TRBD2	CSAGGVAGGQETQYF	TGCAGTGCGGGGGGAGTAGCGGGAGGTCAAGAGACCCAGTACTTC
TRBV29-1	TRBJ1-4	-	TRBD1	CSVGQVSNEKLFF	TGCAGCGTGGGACAGGTTTCTAATGAAAAACTGTTTTTT
TRBV12-3/TRBV12-4	TRBJ2-7	-	TRBD2	CASSTQAGPSSYEQYF	TGTGCCAGCAGTACCCAAGCGGGGCCCAGCTCCTACGAGCAGTACTTC
TRBV12-3/TRBV12-4	TRBJ2-2	few	TRBD1	CASSIDRAGELFF	TGTGCCAGCAGTATTGACAGGGCCGGGGAGCTGTTTTTT
TRBV12-3/TRBV12-4	TRBJ2-5	few	-	CASSNGRGRETQYF	TGTGCCAGCAGTAACGGACGGGGCCGGGAGACCCAGTACTTC
TRBV7-2	TRBJ2-7	-	-	CASSSQVGGYEQYF	TGTGCCAGCAGCTCCCAGGTCGGGGGCTACGAGCAGTACTTC
TRBV27	TRBJ2-7	-	-	CASSPGNLNYEQYF	TGTGCCAGCAGCCCAGGGAATCTTAACTACGAGCAGTACTTC
TRBV20-1	TRBJ2-4	-	TRBD1	CSAADRGTNIQYF	TGCAGTGCTGCAGACAGGGGGACAAACATTCAGTACTTC
TRBV7-2	TRBJ2-7	-	TRBD2	CASRKGLAGTYEQYF	TGTGCCAGCAGAAAGGGACTAGCGGGGACCTACGAGCAGTACTTC
TRBV7-2	TRBJ2-7	few	-	CASSLANRSPYEQYF	TGTGCCAGCAGCTTAGCGAACAGGTCCCCCTACGAGCAGTACTTC
TRBV18	TRBJ2-3	-	-	CASSPVQVPTDTQYF	TGTGCCAGCTCACCAGTACAGGTCCCCACAGATACGCAGTATTTT
TRBV29-1	TRBJ2-1	few	TRBD1	CSVRGTGGHHEQFF	TGCAGCGTCAGGGGGACAGGGGGGCACCATGAGCAGTTCTTC
TRBV2	TRBJ1-1	few	TRBD1	CASSLTGVEAFF	TGTGCCAGCAGCCTGACAGGGGTGGAAGCTTTCTTT
TRBV3-1	TRBJ2-1	few	-	CASSQVAGWEQFF	TGTGCCAGCAGCCAAGTGGCTGGCTGGGAGCAGTTCTTC
TRBV20-1	TRBJ1-1	-	-	CSARDHGRLNTEAFF	TGCAGTGCTAGAGATCACGGCAGACTGAACACTGAAGCTTTCTTT
TRBV7-2	TRBJ2-7	-	-	CASSLVFGATYEQYF	TGTGCCAGCAGCTTAGTATTTGGGGCTACCTACGAGCAGTACTTC